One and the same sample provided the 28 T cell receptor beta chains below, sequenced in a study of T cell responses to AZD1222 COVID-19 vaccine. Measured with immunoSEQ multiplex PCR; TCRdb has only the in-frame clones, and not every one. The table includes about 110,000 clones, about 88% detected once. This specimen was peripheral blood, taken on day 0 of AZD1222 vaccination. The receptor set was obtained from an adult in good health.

Written as DNA, the CDR3 is TGTGCCAGTACCCACAAGCGGGCCTTGTTGAACACTGAAGCTTTCTTT. This gives the protein CASTHKRALLNTEAFF. This sequence joins TRBV19 and TRBJ1-1; D uncertain. Trimming cost V 7 bases and J 0 bases, with 18 bases left between them. The CDR3 contains 16 residues. Germline CDR1 is LNHDA and CDR2 is SQIVND (reference sequence).

CDR3 DNA sequence: TGTGCCAGGGGGGGGCGACAAGATACGCAGTATTTT. Translated, it gives CARGGRQDTQYF. This chain uses TRBV27 with TRBJ2-3; D possibly corresponds to TRBD2 (7 bases). CDR1 and CDR2 (germline): MNHEY, SMNVEV (reference sequence). The CDR3 runs to 12 residues. V lost 9 bases and J 5 bases, leaving 12 bases between the germline ends.

The CDR3 nucleotides read TGTGCCAGCAGTTATAGCCAGGGGCGGGAGACCCAGTACTTC. This translates into CASSYSQGRETQYF. This rearrangement joins TRBV6-6 to TRBJ2-5, with D tentatively TRBD1 (6 bases). Trimming removed 3 bases from V and 5 bases from J, with 13 bases in between. This CDR3 is 14 amino acids long. Looked up from germline, CDR1 is MNHNY and CDR2 is SVGAGI (reference sequence).

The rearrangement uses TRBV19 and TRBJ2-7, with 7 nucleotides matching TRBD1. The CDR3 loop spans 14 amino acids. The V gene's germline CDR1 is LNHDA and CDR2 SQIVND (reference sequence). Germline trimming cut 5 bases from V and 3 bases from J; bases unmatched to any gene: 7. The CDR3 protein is CASSPRTGFYEQYF. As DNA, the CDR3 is TGTGCCAGTAGTCCCCGGACAGGATTCTACGAGCAGTACTTC. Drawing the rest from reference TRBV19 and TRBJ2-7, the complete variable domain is DGGITQSPKYLFRKEGQNVTLSCEQNLNHDAMYWYRQDPGQGLRLIYYSQIVNDFQKGDIAEGYSVSREKKESFPLTVTSAQKNPTAFYLCASSPRTGFYEQYFGPGTRLTVT.

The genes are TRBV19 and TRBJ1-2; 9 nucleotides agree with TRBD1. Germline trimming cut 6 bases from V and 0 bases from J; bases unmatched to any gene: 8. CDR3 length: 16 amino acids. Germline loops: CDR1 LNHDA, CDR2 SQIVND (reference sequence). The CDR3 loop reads CASRPGTGTSNYGYTF. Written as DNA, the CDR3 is TGTGCCAGTAGACCCGGGACAGGGACGTCTAACTATGGCTACACCTTC. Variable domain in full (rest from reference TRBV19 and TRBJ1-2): DGGITQSPKYLFRKEGQNVTLSCEQNLNHDAMYWYRQDPGQGLRLIYYSQIVNDFQKGDIAEGYSVSREKKESFPLTVTSAQKNPTAFYLCASRPGTGTSNYGYTFGSGTRLTVV.

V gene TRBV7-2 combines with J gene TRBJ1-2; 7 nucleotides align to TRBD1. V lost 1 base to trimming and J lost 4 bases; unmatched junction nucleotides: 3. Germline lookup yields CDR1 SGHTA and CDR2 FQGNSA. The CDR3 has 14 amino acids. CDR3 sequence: CASSLGQGVYGYTF. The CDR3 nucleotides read TGTGCCAGCAGCTTAGGACAGGGAGTCTATGGCTACACCTTC.

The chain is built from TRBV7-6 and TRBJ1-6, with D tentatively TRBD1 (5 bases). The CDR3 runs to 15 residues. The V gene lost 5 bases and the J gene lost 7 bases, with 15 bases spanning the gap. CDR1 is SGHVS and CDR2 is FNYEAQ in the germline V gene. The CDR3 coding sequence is TGTGCCAGCAGCCTCCAGGGTGGAGACAATTCACCCCTCCACTTT. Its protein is CASSLQGGDNSPLHF. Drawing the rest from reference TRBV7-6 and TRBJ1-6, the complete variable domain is GAGVSQSPRYKVTKRGQDVALRCDPISGHVSLYWYRQALGQGPEFLTYFNYEAQQDKSGLPNDRFSAERPEGSISTLTIQRTEQRDSAMYRCASSLQGGDNSPLHFGNGTRLTVT.

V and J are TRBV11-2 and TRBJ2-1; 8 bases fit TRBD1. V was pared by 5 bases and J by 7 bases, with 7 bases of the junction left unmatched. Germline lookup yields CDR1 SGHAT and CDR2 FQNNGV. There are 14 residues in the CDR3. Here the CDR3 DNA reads TGTGCCAGCAGCCTGGACAGGGTAAGGAATGAGCAGTTCTTC. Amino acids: CASSLDRVRNEQFF. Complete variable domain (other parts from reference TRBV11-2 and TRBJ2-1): EAGVAQSPRYKIIEKRQSVAFWCNPISGHATLYWYQQILGQGPKLLIQFQNNGVVDDSQLPKDRFSAERLKGVDSTLKIQPAKLEDSAVYLCASSLDRVRNEQFFGPGTRLTVL.

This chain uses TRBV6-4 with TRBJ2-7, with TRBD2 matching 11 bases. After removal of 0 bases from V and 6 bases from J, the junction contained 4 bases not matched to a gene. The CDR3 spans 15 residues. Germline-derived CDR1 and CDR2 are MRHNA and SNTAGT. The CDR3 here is CASSDSRLAGSEQYV. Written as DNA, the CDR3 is TGTGCCAGCAGTGACTCGCGACTAGCGGGAAGCGAGCAGTACGTC.

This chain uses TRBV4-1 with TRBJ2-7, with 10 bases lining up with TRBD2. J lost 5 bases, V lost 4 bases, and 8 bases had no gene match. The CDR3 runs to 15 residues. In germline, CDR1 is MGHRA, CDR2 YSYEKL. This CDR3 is CASSLSLAGVNEQYV. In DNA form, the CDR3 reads TGCGCCAGCAGCCTTTCCCTAGCGGGAGTAAACGAGCAGTACGTC.

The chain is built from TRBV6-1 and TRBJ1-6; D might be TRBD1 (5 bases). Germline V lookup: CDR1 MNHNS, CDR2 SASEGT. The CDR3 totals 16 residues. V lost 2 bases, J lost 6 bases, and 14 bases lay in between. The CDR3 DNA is TGTGCCAGCAGTGAACTCCAGAGGGGAAGTAATTCACCCCTCCACTTT. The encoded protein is CASSELQRGSNSPLHF.

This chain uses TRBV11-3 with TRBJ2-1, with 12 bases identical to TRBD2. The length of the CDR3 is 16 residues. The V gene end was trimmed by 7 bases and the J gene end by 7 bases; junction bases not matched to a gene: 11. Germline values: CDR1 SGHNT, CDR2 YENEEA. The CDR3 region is CASTETPLAGGNEQFF. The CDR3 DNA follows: TGTGCCAGCACCGAAACCCCACTAGCGGGAGGAAATGAGCAGTTCTTC.

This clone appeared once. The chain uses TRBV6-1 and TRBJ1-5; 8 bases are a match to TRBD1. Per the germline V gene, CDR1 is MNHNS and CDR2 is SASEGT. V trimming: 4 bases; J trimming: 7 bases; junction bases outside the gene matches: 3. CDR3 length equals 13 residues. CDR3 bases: TGTGCCAGCAGTGGGGACAGGAGCCAGCCCCAGCATTTT. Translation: CASSGDRSQPQHF.

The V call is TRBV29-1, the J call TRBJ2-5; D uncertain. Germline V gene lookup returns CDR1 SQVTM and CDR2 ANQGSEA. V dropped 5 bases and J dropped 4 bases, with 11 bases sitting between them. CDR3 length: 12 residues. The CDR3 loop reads CSVRASGETQYF. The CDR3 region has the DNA TGCAGCGTTCGGGCGTCCGGAGAGACCCAGTACTTC.

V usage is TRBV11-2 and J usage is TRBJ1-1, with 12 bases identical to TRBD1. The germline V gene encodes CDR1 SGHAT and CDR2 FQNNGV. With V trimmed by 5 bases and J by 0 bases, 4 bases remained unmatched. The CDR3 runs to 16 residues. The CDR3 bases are TGTGCCAGCAGCGGGACAGGGGGCGTCATGAACACTGAAGCTTTCTTT. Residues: CASSGTGGVMNTEAFF.

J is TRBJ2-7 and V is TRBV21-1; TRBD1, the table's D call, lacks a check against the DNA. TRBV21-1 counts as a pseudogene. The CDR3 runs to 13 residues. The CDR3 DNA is TGTGCCAGCAGCTGGGACAGGGCCCGGGAGCAGTACGTC. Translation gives CASSWDRAREQYV.

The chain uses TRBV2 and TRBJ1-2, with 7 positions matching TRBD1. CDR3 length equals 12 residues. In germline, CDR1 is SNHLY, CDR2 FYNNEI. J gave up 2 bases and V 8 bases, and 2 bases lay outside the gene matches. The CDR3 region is CASWTGNYGYTF. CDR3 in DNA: TGTGCCAGCTGGACAGGAAACTATGGCTACACCTTC. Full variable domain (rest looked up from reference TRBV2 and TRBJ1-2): EPEVTQTPSHQVTQMGQEVILRCVPISNHLYFYWYRQILGQKVEFLVSFYNNEISEKSEIFDDQFSVERPDGSNFTLKIRSTKLEDSAMYFCASWTGNYGYTFGSGTRLTVV.

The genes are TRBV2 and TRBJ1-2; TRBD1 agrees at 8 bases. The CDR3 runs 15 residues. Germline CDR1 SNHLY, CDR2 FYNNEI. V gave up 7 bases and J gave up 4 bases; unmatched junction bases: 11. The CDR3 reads CASIDPGGPSYGYTF. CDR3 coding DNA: TGTGCCAGCATCGACCCAGGGGGCCCTAGCTATGGCTACACCTTC. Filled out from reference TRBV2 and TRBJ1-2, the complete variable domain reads EPEVTQTPSHQVTQMGQEVILRCVPISNHLYFYWYRQILGQKVEFLVSFYNNEISEKSEIFDDQFSVERPDGSNFTLKIRSTKLEDSAMYFCASIDPGGPSYGYTFGSGTRLTVV.

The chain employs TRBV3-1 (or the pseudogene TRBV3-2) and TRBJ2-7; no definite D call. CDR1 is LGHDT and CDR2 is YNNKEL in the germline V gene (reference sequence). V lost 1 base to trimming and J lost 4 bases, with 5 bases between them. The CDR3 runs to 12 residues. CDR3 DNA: TGTGCCAGCAGCCAAGGTGGGTACGAGCAGTACTTC. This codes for CASSQGGYEQYF.

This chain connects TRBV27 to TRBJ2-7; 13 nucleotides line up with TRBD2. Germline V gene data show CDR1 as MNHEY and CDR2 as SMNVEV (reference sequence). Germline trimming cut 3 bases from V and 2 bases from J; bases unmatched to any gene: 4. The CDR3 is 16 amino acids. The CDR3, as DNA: TGTGCCAGCAGTTTTCGACTAGCGGGGGGAACCTACGAGCAGTACTTC. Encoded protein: CASSFRLAGGTYEQYF.

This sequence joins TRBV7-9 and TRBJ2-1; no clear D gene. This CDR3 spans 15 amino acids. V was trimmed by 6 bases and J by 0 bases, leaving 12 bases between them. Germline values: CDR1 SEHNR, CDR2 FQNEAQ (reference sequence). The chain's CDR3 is CASSSLRSSYNEQFF. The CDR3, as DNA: TGTGCCAGCAGTTCACTGCGGAGCTCCTACAATGAGCAGTTCTTC.

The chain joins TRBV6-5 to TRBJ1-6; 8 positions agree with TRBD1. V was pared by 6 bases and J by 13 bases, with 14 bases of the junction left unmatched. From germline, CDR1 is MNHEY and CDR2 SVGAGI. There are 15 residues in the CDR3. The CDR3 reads CASSITGGSSRPLHF. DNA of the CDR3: TGTGCCAGCAGCATTACAGGGGGAAGCTCGCGCCCCCTCCACTTT.

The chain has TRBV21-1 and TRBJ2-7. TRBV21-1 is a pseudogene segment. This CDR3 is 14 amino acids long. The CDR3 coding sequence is TGTGCCAGCAGCAAGGGGGAGCCCTCCTACGAGCAGTACGTC. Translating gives CASSKGEPSYEQYV.

CDR3 nucleotide sequence: TGTGCCAGCAGCGAAGGAACCGGGACAGGGGTGACCGGGGAGCTGTTTTTT. It translates to CASSEGTGTGVTGELFF. The chain joins TRBV9 to TRBJ2-2, with 10 nucleotides matching TRBD1. V was pared by 3 bases and J by 5 bases, with 10 bases of the junction left unmatched. The CDR3 spans 17 residues. Germline loops: CDR1 SGDLS, CDR2 YYNGEE.

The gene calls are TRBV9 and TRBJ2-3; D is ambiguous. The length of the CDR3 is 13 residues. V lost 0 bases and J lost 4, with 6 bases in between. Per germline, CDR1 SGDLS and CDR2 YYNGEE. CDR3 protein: CASSVEAADTQYF. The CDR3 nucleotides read TGTGCCAGCAGCGTAGAGGCTGCAGATACGCAGTATTTT.

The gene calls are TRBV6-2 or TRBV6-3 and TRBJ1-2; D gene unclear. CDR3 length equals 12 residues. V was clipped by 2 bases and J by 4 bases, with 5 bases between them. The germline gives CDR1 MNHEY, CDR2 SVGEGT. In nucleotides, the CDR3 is TGTGCCAGCAGTTACGGAGTCTATGGCTACACCTTC. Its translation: CASSYGVYGYTF.

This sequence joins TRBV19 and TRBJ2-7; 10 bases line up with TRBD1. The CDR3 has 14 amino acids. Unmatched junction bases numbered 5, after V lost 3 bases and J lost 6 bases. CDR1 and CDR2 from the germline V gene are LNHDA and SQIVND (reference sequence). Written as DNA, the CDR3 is TGTGCCAGTAGTATCCAAGACAGGGGGCCCGAGCAGTACTTC. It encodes CASSIQDRGPEQYF.

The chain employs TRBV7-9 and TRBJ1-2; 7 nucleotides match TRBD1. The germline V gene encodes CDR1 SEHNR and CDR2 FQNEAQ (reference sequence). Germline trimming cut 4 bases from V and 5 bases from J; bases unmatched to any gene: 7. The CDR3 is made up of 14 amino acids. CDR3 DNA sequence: TGTGCCAGCAGCTCCGCCGGGACAGCGTATGGCTACACCTTC. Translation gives CASSSAGTAYGYTF.